This record looks at one T cell receptor beta chain sequence and its context. What it recognizes is unknown. The germline V gene has CDR1 MNHNY and CDR2 SVGAGI (reference sequence). V shed 0 bases and J 2 bases; nucleotides not matched to a gene: 4. The CDR3 has 16 amino acids. Clones were sequenced by immunoSEQ multiplex PCR, and TCRdb holds only the in-frame ones, with some missing. The data show 150,000 or so clones, 85% to 95% seen once. The sample comes from a study of cytomegalovirus exposure and HLA in healthy donors. At the level of the study: Both the 120 validation repertoires and the approximately 700 first-cohort repertoires used the same platform, as reported by a later analysis.

Notes on the study in general: It was reported that the classifier diagnosed cytomegalovirus status with high specificity and sensitivity in both the original and validation cohorts.

This clonotype originated in a young man in good health and CMV-seropositive. The rearrangement joins TRBV6-6 to TRBJ1-5, with 7 nucleotides matching TRBD1. Sequencing input: PBMCs. The CDR3 region is CASSYSLGQRNQPQHF. The CDR3 region has the DNA TGTGCCAGCAGTTACTCGCTGGGACAGCGCAATCAGCCCCAGCATTTT.